This is a list of T cell receptor beta chains from one sample in a study of T cells in tumors after PD-1 blockade. Only in-frame clones appear in the TCRdb table, and some are missing; sequencing was by immunoSEQ multiplex PCR. The repertoire holds roughly 49,000 clones, with over 70% as singletons. The sample consisted of PBMCs, taken before anti-PD-1 treatment. These receptors came from a human donor with basal cell carcinoma. Each CDR3 is given with its conserved first and last residue. Fields, in order: J gene, V gene, CDR3 protein.

j_gene: TRBJ1-5
v_gene: TRBV19
CDR3aa: CASSTTVAKVLAQHF

j_gene: TRBJ2-5
v_gene: TRBV5-1
CDR3aa: CASSHGTGGQETQYF

j_gene: TRBJ2-1
v_gene: TRBV12-5
CDR3aa: CASGLGWVQFF

j_gene: TRBJ1-5
v_gene: TRBV10-2
CDR3aa: CASSESWGVSNQPQHF

j_gene: TRBJ1-1
v_gene: TRBV29-1
CDR3aa: CSGLRGEAFF

j_gene: TRBJ2-7
v_gene: TRBV6-2/TRBV6-3
CDR3aa: CASSRPWEQYF

j_gene: TRBJ2-1
v_gene: TRBV19
CDR3aa: CASSSTGLESTYNEQFF

j_gene: TRBJ1-6
v_gene: TRBV3-1/TRBV3-2
CDR3aa: CASSQARTGVPPLHF

j_gene: TRBJ2-2
v_gene: TRBV19
CDR3aa: CASSPDRPLNTGELFF

j_gene: TRBJ1-1
v_gene: TRBV28
CDR3aa: CASSLGGLGAEAFF

j_gene: TRBJ2-2
v_gene: TRBV11-3
CDR3aa: CASSSGEGLGTGELFF

j_gene: TRBJ1-2
v_gene: TRBV2
CDR3aa: CASRTGGSGYTF

j_gene: TRBJ2-7
v_gene: TRBV7-9
CDR3aa: CASSLAGGTLTYEQYF

j_gene: TRBJ1-2
v_gene: TRBV30
CDR3aa: CAWSVIGTDRGYTF

j_gene: TRBJ2-2
v_gene: TRBV6-5
CDR3aa: CASSLQGATGELFF

j_gene: TRBJ1-3
v_gene: TRBV5-1
CDR3aa: CASSLFPGGNTIYF

j_gene: TRBJ2-7
v_gene: TRBV24-1
CDR3aa: CATSDPWRGNSEQYF

j_gene: TRBJ2-1
v_gene: TRBV27
CDR3aa: CASSLYPTDNEQFF

j_gene: TRBJ2-7
v_gene: TRBV5-1
CDR3aa: CASSLSQGALEQYF

j_gene: TRBJ2-5
v_gene: TRBV9
CDR3aa: CASSVATSVETQYF

j_gene: TRBJ2-2
v_gene: TRBV10-3
CDR3aa: CAITVTGADTGELFF

j_gene: TRBJ2-1
v_gene: TRBV4-1
CDR3aa: CASSQEGLGGEEEQFF

j_gene: TRBJ1-1
v_gene: TRBV27
CDR3aa: CASSLGQTNTEAFF

j_gene: TRBJ2-6
v_gene: TRBV5-4
CDR3aa: CASSWDSSGANVLTF

j_gene: TRBJ1-6
v_gene: TRBV29-1
CDR3aa: CSARWGPNNSPLHF

j_gene: TRBJ2-6
v_gene: TRBV15
CDR3aa: CATSATANSGANVLTF

j_gene: TRBJ1-6
v_gene: TRBV5-4
CDR3aa: CASSPEPFSYNSPLHF

j_gene: TRBJ2-1
v_gene: TRBV18
CDR3aa: CASSLPGQAHNEQFF

j_gene: TRBJ2-5
v_gene: TRBV24-1
CDR3aa: CATSDSAKSYQETQYF

j_gene: TRBJ2-2
v_gene: TRBV19
CDR3aa: CASSIPNTGELFF

j_gene: TRBJ2-3
v_gene: TRBV3-1/TRBV3-2
CDR3aa: CASSLLAGGPTDTQYF

j_gene: TRBJ1-1
v_gene: TRBV6-5
CDR3aa: CASILGGTNTEAFF

j_gene: TRBJ1-5
v_gene: TRBV28
CDR3aa: CASSSQGLGNQPQHF

j_gene: TRBJ1-1
v_gene: TRBV18
CDR3aa: CASSPPRPTLNTEAFF

j_gene: TRBJ1-1
v_gene: TRBV2
CDR3aa: CASRFETGGVGTEAFF

j_gene: TRBJ1-5
v_gene: TRBV2
CDR3aa: CASRADRPQHF

j_gene: TRBJ1-2
v_gene: TRBV12-3/TRBV12-4
CDR3aa: CASSQGGYGYTF

j_gene: TRBJ2-3
v_gene: TRBV19
CDR3aa: CASSIIQEADTQYF

j_gene: TRBJ2-2
v_gene: TRBV14
CDR3aa: CASSLSGGTGELFF

j_gene: TRBJ1-4
v_gene: TRBV3-1/TRBV3-2
CDR3aa: CASSQPAAGEKLFF